This T cell receptor (beta chain) was recorded in a study of T cells in localized non-small cell lung cancer. Overall study results and limits: Longer overall survival accompanied higher blood T cell density.

Between the trimmed V and J ends, which lost 7 bases and 1 base, there was a span of 18 bases. From germline, CDR1 is SGHDT and CDR2 YYEEEE. CDR3 length: 16 residues. The method was immunoSEQ multiplex PCR; TCRdb's version includes in-frame clones alone and lacks a portion of them. Among 45,000 or so clones listed, under 90% were seen once. As to this clone: Its antigen is unknown.

This TCR was recovered from a man aged 40 to 70 with stage III lung adenocarcinoma. Source: peripheral blood mononuclear cells, taken before any cancer treatment. The chain recombines TRBV5-6 with TRBJ2-1; D may be TRBD1 (5 bases). The DNA of the CDR3 is TGTGCCAGCGTGAGCTCTCAGGGTAGGTCCTACAATGAGCAGTTCTTC. Amino acids: CASVSSQGRSYNEQFF.